This entry concerns a single T cell receptor (beta chain). Its specificity is not known. V was cut by 7 bases and J by 0 bases, with 9 bases left in between. Per the germline V gene, CDR1 is MNHNY and CDR2 is SVGAGI (reference sequence). The length of the CDR3 is 14 residues. TCRdb's copy holds only in-frame clones and misses some; the assay was immunoSEQ multiplex PCR. The data show fewer than 100,000 clones, just over 90% seen once. The data belong to a study of OX40 agonist ivuxolimab in advanced cancers. Points from the study as a whole: At 0.1-3.0 mg/kg, partial responders had clonal expansion among the lowest observed. At 0.1 to 3.0 mg/kg and by week 6, clonal expansion occurred in CD4+ and CD8+ blood T cells. Among some nonresponders, normalized T-cell clonal expansion was also low.

Autoimmune disease history or systemic immunosuppression meant exclusion. The source was CD4+ or CD8+ T cells sorted from blood, collected in a trial of the OX40 agonist ivuxolimab. This receptor was taken from an adult with an advanced solid tumor such as melanoma, head and neck, liver or kidney cancer. The V call is TRBV6-6, the J call TRBJ2-2; D is unclear. The CDR3 loop is CASTPSSNTGELFF. The CDR3 nucleotides are TGTGCCAGCACCCCGAGTTCGAACACCGGGGAGCTGTTTTTT.